The 7 T cell receptor beta chains reported below all come from one sample, sequenced in a study of cytomegalovirus exposure and HLA in healthy donors. PCR employed 60 Vbeta and 13 Jbeta primers. The repertoire was sequenced with immunoSEQ multiplex PCR; TCRdb's copy has only in-frame clones and lacks some. The sample yields roughly 70,000 clones, around 91% seen once. The sequenced sample consisted of PBMCs. Receptor source: a young woman in good health and CMV-seropositive.

This clone was seen just once. The genes are TRBV7-9 and TRBJ1-1; D gene unclear. Trimming stripped 0 bases from V and 0 bases from J, with 11 bases between. CDR1 is SEHNR and CDR2 is FQNEAQ in the germline V gene (reference sequence). The CDR3 runs to 16 residues. CDR3 protein: CASSLAPAGMNTEAFF. CDR3 DNA: TGTGCCAGCAGCTTAGCGCCGGCAGGAATGAACACTGAAGCTTTCTTT.

The chain combines TRBV29-1 with TRBJ2-3, with TRBD2 as a possible D gene (6 bases). The CDR3 is 18 amino acids. Germline V gene data show CDR1 as SQVTM and CDR2 as ANQGSEA. Trimming took off 8 bases at V and 5 bases at J, with 32 bases between the two ends. The CDR3 sequence: CSSLGGSVGIVLGDTQYF. CDR3 DNA sequence: TGCAGCTCCCTCGGGGGTAGCGTGGGCATTGTACTAGGAGATACGCAGTATTTT.

The J gene is TRBJ1-4, the V gene TRBV10-1, with D uncertain. The ends were cut back, 3 bases at V and 8 bases at J, with 13 bases in the middle. Germline assignment: CDR1 WNHNN and CDR2 SYGVQD (reference sequence). This CDR3 has 14 residues. The CDR3 DNA reads TGCGCCAGCAGTGAAGGCGGCCTTGGGGAAAAACTGTTTTTT. As protein: CASSEGGLGEKLFF.

The V call is TRBV29-1, the J call TRBJ2-1; D perhaps matches TRBD2 (5 bases). This CDR3 comprises 14 residues. Trimming stripped 6 bases from V and 1 base from J, with 13 bases between. The germline V gene encodes CDR1 SQVTM and CDR2 ANQGSEA. CDR3 in amino acids: CSVSGLMSYNEQFF. CDR3 DNA: TGCAGCGTCTCCGGACTGATGTCCTACAATGAGCAGTTCTTC.

The chain recombines TRBV21-1 with TRBJ2-7; the table calls TRBD2, which could not be checked here. TRBV21-1 is annotated as a pseudogene. The CDR3 is made up of 15 amino acids. In DNA, the CDR3 is TGTGCCAGCAGTTGCCCGGGACTCCTAGCCTACGAGCAGTACTTC. Translating gives CASSCPGLLAYEQYF.

This clone was seen a handful of times. The chain links TRBV7-2 to TRBJ1-1; TRBD1 agrees at 7 bases. Per the germline V gene, CDR1 is SGHTA and CDR2 is FQGNSA. The CDR3 is 14 amino acids. The trim removed 5 bases at V and 3 bases at J, leaving 6 bases unmatched. The CDR3 DNA follows: TGTGCCAGCAGCGTTACAGGGGAGCACACTGAAGCTTTCTTT. Amino acids: CASSVTGEHTEAFF.

The V call is TRBV19, the J call TRBJ2-3; 13 bases are a match to TRBD2. This CDR3 comprises 15 residues. Germline-derived CDR1 and CDR2 are LNHDA and SQIVND (reference sequence). Losses at the gene ends were 4 bases for V and 6 bases for J; bases not matched to a gene: 4. The CDR3 loop reads CASSRGLAGMDTQYF. The CDR3 DNA sequence: TGTGCCAGTAGTAGGGGACTAGCGGGGATGGATACGCAGTATTTT.